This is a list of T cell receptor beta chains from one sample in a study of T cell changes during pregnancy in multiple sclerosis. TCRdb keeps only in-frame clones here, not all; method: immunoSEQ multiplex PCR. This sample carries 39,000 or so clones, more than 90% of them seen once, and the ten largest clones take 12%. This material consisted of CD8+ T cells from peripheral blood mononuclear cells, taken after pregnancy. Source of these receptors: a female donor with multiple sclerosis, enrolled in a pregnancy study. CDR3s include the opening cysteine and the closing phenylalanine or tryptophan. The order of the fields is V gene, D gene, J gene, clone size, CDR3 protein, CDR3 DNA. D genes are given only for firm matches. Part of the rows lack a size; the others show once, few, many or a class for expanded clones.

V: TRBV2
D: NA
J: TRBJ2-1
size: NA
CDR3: CASSGGRRLDNEQFF
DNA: TGTGCCAGCAGCGGGGGACGAAGGTTGGACAATGAGCAGTTCTTC

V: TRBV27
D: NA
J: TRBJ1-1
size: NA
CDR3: CASMVRTEAFF
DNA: TGTGCCAGCATGGTGAGGACTGAAGCTTTCTTT

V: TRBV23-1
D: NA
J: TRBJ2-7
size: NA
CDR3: CASSHRVRAFIDEQYF
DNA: TGCGCCAGCAGTCATCGCGTCAGGGCCTTCATCGACGAGCAGTACTTC

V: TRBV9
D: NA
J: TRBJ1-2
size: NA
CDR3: CASSEGVREDYGYTF
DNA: TGTGCCAGCAGCGAGGGCGTCCGGGAAGACTATGGCTACACCTTC

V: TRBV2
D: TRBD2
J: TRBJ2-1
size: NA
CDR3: CASRPRTSEIYNEQFF
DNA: TGTGCCAGCAGACCCAGGACTAGCGAGATCTACAATGAGCAGTTCTTC

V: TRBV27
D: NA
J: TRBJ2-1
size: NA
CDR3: CASSQVPNEQFF
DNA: TGTGCCAGCAGCCAGGTACCCAATGAGCAGTTCTTC

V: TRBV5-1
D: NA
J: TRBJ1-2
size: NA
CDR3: CASSGLSEDYGYTF
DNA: TGCGCCAGCAGCGGTTTGAGTGAGGACTATGGCTACACCTTC

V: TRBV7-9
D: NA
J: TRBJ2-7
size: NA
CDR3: CASTPFDSYEQYF
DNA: TGTGCCAGCACACCATTCGATAGCTACGAGCAGTACTTC

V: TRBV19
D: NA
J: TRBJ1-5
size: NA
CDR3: CASSVKGNLWGNQPQHF
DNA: TGTGCCTCTTCTGTGAAGGGGAACTTATGGGGCAATCAGCCCCAGCATTTT

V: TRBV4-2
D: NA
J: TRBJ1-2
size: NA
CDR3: CASSQERIGAYGYTF
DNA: TGTGCCAGCAGCCAAGAGAGGATAGGCGCCTATGGCTACACCTTC

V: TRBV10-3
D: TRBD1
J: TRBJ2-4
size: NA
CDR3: CAIRAGTGAKNIQYF
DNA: TGTGCCATCAGGGCCGGGACAGGGGCCAAAAACATTCAGTACTTC

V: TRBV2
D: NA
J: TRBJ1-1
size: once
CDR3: CASSVSVMNTEAFF
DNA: TGTGCCAGCAGTGTATCCGTTATGAACACTGAAGCTTTCTTT

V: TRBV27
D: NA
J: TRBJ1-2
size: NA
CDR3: CASSTQGVNYGYTF
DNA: TGTGCCAGCAGTACCCAGGGCGTTAATTATGGCTACACCTTC

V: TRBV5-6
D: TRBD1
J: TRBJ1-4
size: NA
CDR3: CASSRGQVSEKLFF
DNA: TGTGCCAGCAGCCGAGGACAGGTAAGTGAAAAACTGTTTTTT

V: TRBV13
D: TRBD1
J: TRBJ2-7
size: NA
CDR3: CASSLGGTGLYEQYF
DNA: TGTGCCAGCAGCTTAGGGGGGACAGGACTCTACGAGCAGTACTTC

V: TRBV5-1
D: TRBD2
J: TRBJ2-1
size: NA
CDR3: CASSLRLAGPYNEQFF
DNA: TGCGCCAGCAGCTTACGACTAGCGGGACCCTACAATGAGCAGTTCTTC

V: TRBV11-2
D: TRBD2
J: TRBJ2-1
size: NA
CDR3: CASSTPGGSSYNEQFF
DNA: TGTGCCAGCAGCACCCCGGGAGGGAGCTCCTACAATGAGCAGTTCTTC

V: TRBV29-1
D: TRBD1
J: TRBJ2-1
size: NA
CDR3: CSVEHRGDGEQFF
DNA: TGCAGCGTCGAGCACAGGGGAGATGGTGAGCAGTTCTTC

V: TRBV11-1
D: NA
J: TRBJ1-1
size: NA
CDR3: CASSFGGLGTEAFF
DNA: TGTGCCAGCAGCTTCGGGGGGCTTGGGACTGAAGCTTTCTTT

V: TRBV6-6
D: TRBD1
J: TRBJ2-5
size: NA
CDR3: CASSQDRAETQYF
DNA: TGTGCCAGCAGTCAGGACAGGGCTGAGACCCAGTACTTC

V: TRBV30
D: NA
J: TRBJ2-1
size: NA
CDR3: CAWNGGGEQFF
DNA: TGTGCCTGGAACGGGGGAGGCGAGCAGTTCTTC

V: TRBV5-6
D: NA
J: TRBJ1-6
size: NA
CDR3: CASSSQAYNSPLHF
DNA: TGTGCCAGCAGCTCACAGGCGTATAATTCACCCCTCCACTTT

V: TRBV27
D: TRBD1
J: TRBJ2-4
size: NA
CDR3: CASSLSGQAHLRYF
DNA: TGTGCCAGCAGTTTATCGGGACAGGCCCACCTTCGGTACTTC

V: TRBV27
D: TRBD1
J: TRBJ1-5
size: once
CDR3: CASSMIWVDRGHQPQHF
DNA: TGTGCCAGCTCTATGATATGGGTGGACAGGGGTCATCAGCCCCAGCATTTT

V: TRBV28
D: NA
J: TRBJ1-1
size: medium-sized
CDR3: CASSARQTSNTEAFF
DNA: TGTGCCAGCAGCGCCCGACAAACCTCGAACACTGAAGCTTTCTTT

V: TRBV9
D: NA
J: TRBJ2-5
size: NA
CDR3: CASSPGHLQETQYF
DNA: TGTGCCAGCAGCCCCGGACACCTCCAAGAGACCCAGTACTTC

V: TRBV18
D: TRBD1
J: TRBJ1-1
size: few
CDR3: CASSRRQGNTEAFF
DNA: TGTGCCAGCTCGCGAAGACAGGGAAACACTGAAGCTTTCTTT

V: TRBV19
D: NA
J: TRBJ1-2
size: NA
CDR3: CASSARQDFYGYTF
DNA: TGTGCCAGTAGTGCTAGACAGGACTTCTATGGCTACACCTTC

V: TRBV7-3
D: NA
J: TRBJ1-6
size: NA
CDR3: CASSLIRGKDSPLHF
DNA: TGTGCCAGCAGCTTAATAAGGGGAAAAGATTCACCCCTCCACTTT

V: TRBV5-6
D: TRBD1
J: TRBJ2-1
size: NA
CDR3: CASSTGGSYNEQFF
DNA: TGTGCCAGCAGTACAGGGGGTTCCTACAATGAGCAGTTCTTC

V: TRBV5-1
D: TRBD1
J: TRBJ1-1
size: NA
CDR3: CASSWPGTGGTEAFF
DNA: TGCGCCAGCAGCTGGCCTGGGACAGGGGGGACTGAAGCTTTCTTT

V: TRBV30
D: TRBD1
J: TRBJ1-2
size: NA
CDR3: CAWSRTGPNYGYTF
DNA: TGTGCCTGGAGTAGGACAGGTCCCAACTATGGCTACACCTTC

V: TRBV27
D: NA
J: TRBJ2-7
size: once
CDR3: CASSFPGNEQYF
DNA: TGTGCCAGCAGTTTCCCCGGTAACGAGCAGTACTTC

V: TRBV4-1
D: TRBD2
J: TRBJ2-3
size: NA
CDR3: CASSQILMTSASSTDTQYF
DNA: TGCGCCAGCAGCCAAATACTAATGACTAGCGCGTCTAGCACAGATACGCAGTATTTT

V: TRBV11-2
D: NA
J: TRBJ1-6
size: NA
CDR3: CASSRIRRNSPLHF
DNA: TGTGCCAGCAGCCGCATCAGGCGCAATTCACCCCTCCACTTT

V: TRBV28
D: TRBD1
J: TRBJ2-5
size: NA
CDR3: CASSLPPDRVEQETQYF
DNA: TGTGCCAGCAGTTTACCACCGGACAGGGTAGAGCAAGAGACCCAGTACTTC

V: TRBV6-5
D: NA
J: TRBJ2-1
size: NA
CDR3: CASSYEGTGGEQFF
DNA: TGTGCCAGCAGTTACGAGGGGACTGGAGGTGAGCAGTTCTTC

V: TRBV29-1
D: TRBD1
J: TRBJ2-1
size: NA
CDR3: CSVPSTGTGGMGEQFF
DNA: TGCAGCGTTCCCAGCACCGGGACAGGGGGAATGGGTGAGCAGTTCTTC

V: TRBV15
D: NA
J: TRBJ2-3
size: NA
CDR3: CATSRDLTGAGDTQYF
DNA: TGTGCCACCAGCAGAGATTTGACGGGAGCCGGAGATACGCAGTATTTT

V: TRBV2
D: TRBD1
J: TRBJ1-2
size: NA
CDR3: CASSEGGTGLNYGYTF
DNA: TGTGCCAGCAGTGAAGGAGGGACAGGGCTGAACTATGGCTACACCTTC

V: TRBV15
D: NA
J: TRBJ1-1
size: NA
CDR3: CATSRVQFNTEAFF
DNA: TGTGCCACCAGCAGAGTTCAGTTTAACACTGAAGCTTTCTTT

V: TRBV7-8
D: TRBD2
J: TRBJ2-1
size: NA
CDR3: CASSGLAVYNEQFF
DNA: TGTGCCAGCAGCGGACTAGCGGTCTACAATGAGCAGTTCTTC

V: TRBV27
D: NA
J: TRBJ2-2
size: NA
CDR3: CASSLFAGHLTGELFF
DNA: TGTGCCAGCAGTTTATTTGCGGGGCATCTCACCGGGGAGCTGTTTTTT

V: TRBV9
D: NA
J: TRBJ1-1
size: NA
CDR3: CASSVGGTNTEAFF
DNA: TGTGCCAGCAGCGTAGGCGGGACGAACACTGAAGCTTTCTTT

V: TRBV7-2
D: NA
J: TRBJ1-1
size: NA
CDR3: CASSLTQGRGTEAFF
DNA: TGTGCCAGCAGCTTAACCCAGGGAAGAGGCACTGAAGCTTTCTTT